This T cell receptor beta chain was observed in a study of cytomegalovirus exposure and HLA in healthy donors. With 60 Vbeta and 13 Jbeta primers, the PCR was carried out. Data came from immunoSEQ multiplex PCR; TCRdb stores just in-frame clones and leaves some out. The data contain 120,000 to 150,000 clones, roughly 88% of them singletons. Germline V gene data show CDR1 as SGDLS and CDR2 as YYNGEE. CDR3 length: 15 amino acids. V gave up 0 bases and J gave up 3 bases, with 13 bases separating them. This receptor was taken from a woman aged 40 to 50 in good health and CMV-seronegative. The rearrangement links TRBV9 to TRBJ2-7; D is perhaps TRBD2 (5 bases). The sequenced sample consisted of PBMCs. The CDR3: CASSVGNSDGYEQYF. Here the CDR3 DNA reads TGTGCCAGCAGCGTAGGGAATAGCGACGGCTACGAGCAGTACTTC. The complete variable domain, with remaining parts taken from reference TRBV9 and TRBJ2-7, reads DSGVTQTPKHLITATGQRVTLRCSPRSGDLSVYWYQQSLDQGLQFLIQYYNGEERAKGNILERFSAQQFPDLHSELNLSSLELGDSALYFCASSVGNSDGYEQYFGPGTRLTVT.